A single sample is the source of the 5 T cell receptor beta chains below, sequenced in a study of T-cell memory formation after mild COVID-19. TCRdb analysed the 5' RACE reads with MiXCR anew, one entry per CDR3 protein. Among 350,000 to 450,000 distinct CDR3 sequences listed, more than 20% were seen once. The sequencing input was PBMCs or a T cell subset sorted from them (not recorded which). These receptors were collected from an adult woman who had mild COVID-19 (a few samples of this study predate the infection). Cell type and time point are not known.

The chain carries TRBV7-6 and TRBJ2-7; 10 bases map to TRBD1. The V gene end was trimmed by 4 bases and the J gene end by 4 bases; junction bases not matched to a gene: 7. Per germline, CDR1 SGHVS and CDR2 FNYEAQ. The CDR3 has 15 residues. In DNA, the CDR3 is TGTGCCAGCAGCTCGGGACAGGGGCCCCGGTACGAGCAGTACTTC. This encodes CASSSGQGPRYEQYF.

The V call is TRBV19, the J call TRBJ2-2; D may match TRBD1 or TRBD2 (5 bases each). Trimming removed 7 bases from V and 3 bases from J, with 12 bases in between. In germline, CDR1 is LNHDA, CDR2 SQIVND (reference sequence). The CDR3 sequence is 14 residues long. The CDR3 region has the DNA TGTGCCAGTAAAGAGAGGGGAGACACCGGGGAGCTGTTTTTT. This encodes CASKERGDTGELFF.

This clonotype has more than one count but fewer than ten. The rearrangement links TRBV4-3 to TRBJ2-1, with TRBD1 matching over 7 bases. Germline trimming cut 0 bases from V and 4 bases from J; bases unmatched to any gene: 9. The CDR3 consists of 17 residues. Per the germline V gene, CDR1 is LGHNA and CDR2 is YSLEER. Here the CDR3 reads CASSQDRSGTAYNEQFF. The CDR3 region has the DNA TGCGCCAGCAGCCAAGATCGCTCCGGGACAGCTTACAATGAGCAGTTCTTC.

The J gene is TRBJ2-5, the V gene TRBV12-3 or TRBV12-4; tentatively, D is TRBD2 (6 bases). This CDR3 has 16 residues. Trimming left V 4 bases short and J 5 bases short, with 20 bases between. CDR3 sequence: CASSSIPPPRGETQYF. The CDR3 coding sequence is TGTGCCAGCAGTTCCATCCCCCCGCCCCGGGGGGAGACCCAGTACTTC.

This sequence joins TRBV6-5 and TRBJ2-7, with 8 bases aligning to TRBD1. The length of the CDR3 is 14 residues. Germline V gene data show CDR1 as MNHEY and CDR2 as SVGAGI. J gave up 3 bases and V 6 bases, and 7 bases lay outside the gene matches. Here the CDR3 reads CASSRTGRYYEQYF. Here the CDR3 DNA reads TGTGCCAGCAGCCGGACAGGGAGGTACTACGAGCAGTACTTC.